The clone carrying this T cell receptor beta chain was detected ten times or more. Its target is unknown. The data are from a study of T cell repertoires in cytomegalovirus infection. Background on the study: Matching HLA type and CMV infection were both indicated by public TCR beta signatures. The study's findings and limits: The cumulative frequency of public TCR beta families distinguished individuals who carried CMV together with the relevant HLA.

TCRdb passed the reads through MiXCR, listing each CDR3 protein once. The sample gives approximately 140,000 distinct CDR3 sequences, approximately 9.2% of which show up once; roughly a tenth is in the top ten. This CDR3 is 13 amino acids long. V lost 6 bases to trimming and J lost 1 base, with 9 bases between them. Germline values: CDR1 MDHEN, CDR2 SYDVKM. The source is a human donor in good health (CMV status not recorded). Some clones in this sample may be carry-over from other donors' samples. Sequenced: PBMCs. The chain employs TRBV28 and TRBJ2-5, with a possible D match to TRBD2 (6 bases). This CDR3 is CASRRGLQETQYF. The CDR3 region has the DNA TGTGCCAGCAGGCGGGGCCTCCAAGAGACCCAGTACTTC.